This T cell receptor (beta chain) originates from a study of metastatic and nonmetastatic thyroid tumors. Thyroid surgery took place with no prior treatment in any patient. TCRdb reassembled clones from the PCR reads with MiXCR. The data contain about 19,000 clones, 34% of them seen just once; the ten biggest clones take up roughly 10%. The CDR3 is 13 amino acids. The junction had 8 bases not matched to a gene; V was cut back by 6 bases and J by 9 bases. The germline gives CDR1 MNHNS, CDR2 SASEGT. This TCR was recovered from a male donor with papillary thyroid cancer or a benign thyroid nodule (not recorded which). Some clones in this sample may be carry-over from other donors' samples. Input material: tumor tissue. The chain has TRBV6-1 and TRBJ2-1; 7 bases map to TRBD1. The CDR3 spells CASRSTGELEQFF. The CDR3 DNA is TGTGCCAGCAGGTCCACAGGGGAGCTTGAGCAGTTCTTC.